This T cell receptor (beta chain) was observed in a study of blood T cell repertoires in COVID-19. Study details: Specimens from acute and convalescent COVID-19 originated in the United States, Italy and Spain. PBMCs, B-cell-depleted T cells, or T cells provided the cDNA or gDNA that made up the material.

CDR1 and CDR2 from the germline V gene are SGHVS and FQNEAQ. J lost 3 bases, V lost 5 bases, and 7 bases had no gene match. The CDR3 extends over 15 amino acids. Original processing methods: The authors estimated nucleated cell counts from reference gene primer amplification. Data came from immunoSEQ multiplex PCR; TCRdb stores just in-frame clones and leaves some out. That table furnishes V, J and clone size, whereas the DNA furnished D and trimming. The sample has 92,000 or so clones, about three quarters seen once. Sequencing used peripheral blood. The TCR was taken from a woman of 80 years or more with acute or convalescent COVID-19. J is TRBJ1-2 and V is TRBV7-8; 9 nucleotides agree with TRBD1. This chain's CDR3 is CASSTRDRDDYGYTF. In DNA form, the CDR3 reads TGTGCCAGCAGCACCAGGGACAGGGATGACTATGGCTACACCTTC.